These T cell receptor beta chains were read from a single sample in a study of blood T cells in healthy people across ages. TCRdb called the 5' RACE reads again in MiXCR, with one record for every CDR3 protein. This sample has about 760,000 distinct CDR3 sequences; 56% occur once, and the top ten carry 25% to 30%. The sample taken for sequencing was blood. The receptors shown here come from a man between 35 and 55 years old in good health. The CDR3 runs from the conserved cysteine through the conserved F or W. The order of the fields is J gene, V gene, D gene, CDR3 length, CDR3 protein. The D gene is left open where the match is weak.

J: TRBJ2-7
V: TRBV4-1
D: TRBD1
length: 15
CDR3: CASSPGTGGYNEQYF

J: TRBJ2-5
V: TRBV14
D: -
length: 14
CDR3: CASSQALRGETQYF

J: TRBJ2-1
V: TRBV28
D: TRBD2
length: 14
CDR3: CASSPRLAGLEQFF

J: TRBJ2-1
V: TRBV6-1
D: -
length: 16
CDR3: CASSVDEGQIYNEQFF

J: TRBJ1-5
V: TRBV28
D: TRBD1
length: 16
CDR3: CASNMADRVEYQPQHF

J: TRBJ2-7
V: TRBV6-5
D: -
length: 11
CDR3: CASNLGHRQYF

J: TRBJ2-2
V: TRBV10-3
D: -
length: 15
CDR3: CAISESGSGTGELFF

J: TRBJ2-5
V: TRBV20-1
D: TRBD2
length: 14
CDR3: CSALGLAGQETQYF

J: TRBJ2-7
V: TRBV28
D: -
length: 16
CDR3: CASSTPKTGDGYEQYF

J: TRBJ2-7
V: TRBV12-3/TRBV12-4
D: -
length: 14
CDR3: CASKPDSISYEQYF

J: TRBJ1-1
V: TRBV20-1
D: -
length: 11
CDR3: CSAHEYTEAFF

J: -
V: TRBV13
D: TRBD1
length: 18
CDR3: CASSLAVFRRQGAYEQYF

J: TRBJ2-1
V: TRBV14
D: -
length: 15
CDR3: CARSHSRGIYNEQFF

J: TRBJ2-3
V: TRBV20-1
D: -
length: 14
CDR3: CSASNSLPTDTQYF

J: TRBJ2-5
V: TRBV6-1
D: -
length: 13
CDR3: CASSAGIWETQYF

J: TRBJ2-1
V: TRBV9
D: TRBD2
length: 17
CDR3: CASSDRQTSGVYNEQFF

J: TRBJ2-5
V: TRBV28
D: TRBD2
length: 14
CDR3: CASSSGGENNEQYF

J: TRBJ1-5
V: TRBV12-3/TRBV12-4
D: TRBD1
length: 16
CDR3: CASNTGGGPPDQPQHF

J: TRBJ1-1
V: TRBV3-1
D: -
length: 13
CDR3: CASSRLGNTEAFF

J: TRBJ2-7
V: TRBV29-1
D: -
length: 12
CDR3: CSVEQGTSEQYF

J: TRBJ2-1
V: TRBV7-2
D: -
length: 15
CDR3: CASSAGDYAYNEQFF

J: TRBJ2-5
V: TRBV20-1
D: -
length: 11
CDR3: CSEEARETQYF

J: TRBJ2-5
V: TRBV11-2
D: TRBD1
length: 16
CDR3: CASSLSPDRGRETQYF

J: TRBJ2-5
V: TRBV5-1
D: -
length: 13
CDR3: CASTPTPGETQYF

J: TRBJ2-6
V: TRBV5-1
D: -
length: 17
CDR3: CASSPGLRWGGANVLTF

J: TRBJ2-1
V: TRBV27
D: TRBD1
length: 17
CDR3: CASSLLWDRGTGNEQFF

J: -
V: TRBV10-3
D: -
length: 17
CDR3: CAISESRDDVAKNIQYF

J: TRBJ2-3
V: TRBV4-2
D: -
length: 14
CDR3: CASSRNDRGDTQYF

J: TRBJ2-7
V: TRBV7-2
D: TRBD1
length: 14
CDR3: CASVPGTGSYEQYF

J: TRBJ2-3
V: TRBV6-5
D: -
length: 18
CDR3: CASSYFVGGAGEGDTQYF

J: TRBJ2-3
V: TRBV5-1
D: -
length: 15
CDR3: CASSTDRTSTDTQYF

J: TRBJ1-6
V: TRBV7-2
D: -
length: 18
CDR3: CASSLGAWAVELNSPLHF

J: TRBJ1-3
V: TRBV5-1
D: -
length: 16
CDR3: CASSLDPGPTGNTIYF

J: TRBJ2-3
V: TRBV20-1
D: -
length: 15
CDR3: CSADELRDSTDTQYF

J: TRBJ2-7
V: TRBV28
D: -
length: 19
CDR3: CASSSPTRLRAGYQYEQYF

J: TRBJ2-2
V: TRBV28
D: TRBD2
length: 16
CDR3: CASRTTSGRFVGELFF

J: -
V: TRBV7-9
D: -
length: 16
CDR3: CASSTKTSGTQETQYF

J: TRBJ2-5
V: TRBV21-1
D: -
length: 12
CDR3: CASANLRETQYF

J: TRBJ2-2
V: TRBV6-5
D: -
length: 13
CDR3: CASSPWSTGELFF

J: TRBJ1-2
V: TRBV11-2
D: -
length: 14
CDR3: CASSLVAANYGYTF

J: TRBJ2-1
V: TRBV12-3/TRBV12-4
D: -
length: 15
CDR3: CASSSQWRGVVEQFF

J: TRBJ2-1
V: TRBV20-1
D: TRBD1
length: 14
CDR3: CSASKGQGSNEQFF

J: TRBJ2-1
V: TRBV7-2
D: -
length: 11
CDR3: CASSLQSLQFF